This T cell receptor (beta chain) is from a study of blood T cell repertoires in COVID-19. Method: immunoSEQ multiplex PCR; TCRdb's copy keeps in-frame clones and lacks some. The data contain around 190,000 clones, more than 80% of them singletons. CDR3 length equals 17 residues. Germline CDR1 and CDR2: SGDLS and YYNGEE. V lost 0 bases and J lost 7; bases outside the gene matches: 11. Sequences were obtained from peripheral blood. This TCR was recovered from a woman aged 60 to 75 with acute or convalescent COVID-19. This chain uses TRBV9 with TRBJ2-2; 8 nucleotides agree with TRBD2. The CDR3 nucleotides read TGTGCCAGCAGCGTAGCTCTCTCGGGAGGGGAGGACGGGGAGCTGTTTTTT. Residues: CASSVALSGGEDGELFF.